The clone carrying this T cell receptor beta chain was recorded a few times. These data belong to a study of blood T cell repertoires in COVID-19. The V gene lost 6 bases and the J gene lost 4 bases, with 11 bases spanning the gap. This CDR3 region has 13 residues. CDR1 is SEHNR, CDR2 FQNEAQ, per germline (reference sequence). Data came from immunoSEQ multiplex PCR; TCRdb stores just in-frame clones and leaves some out. The data hold 70,000 to 80,000 clones, with about 80% observed a single time. Specimen: peripheral blood. The genes are TRBV7-9 and TRBJ2-3; the D gene is possibly TRBD1 (5 bases). This clonotype was sampled from a man older than 75 with acute or convalescent COVID-19. The CDR3, as DNA: TGTGCCAGCAGTTTGCAGGGTTCAGATACGCAGTATTTT. Encoded protein: CASSLQGSDTQYF.